This TCR beta chain was recorded in a study of human T cells and chemical hapten exposure. Regarding the study as a whole: Significantly more large CDR3 similarity clusters were formed by expanded TCRs than by controls.

Documented time point: patch test 1, 2 weeks after DPC sensitization. Noted treatment: therapeutic diphenylcyclopropenone sensitization with weekly scalp DPC. The germline V and J ends were trimmed by 6 bases and 3 bases, with 6 bases remaining between them. The CDR3 sequence is 11 residues long. Per the germline V gene, CDR1 is MNHNY and CDR2 is SVGAGI (reference sequence). Attachment of unique molecular identifiers to individual cDNA molecules was performed in the library. Methods used by the authors: Sampled TCR counts reached a median of 95,638 per sample, with values ranging from about 23,224 to 690,600. TCRdb reprocessed the RACE reads via MiXCR and lists one record per CDR3 protein. V and J calls and clone size were set by TCRdb, not the authors. The data show 340,000 or so distinct CDR3 sequences, around 7% seen once. Concerning this clonotype: No antigen is known for it.

The chain couples TRBV6-6 to TRBJ2-7, with no clear D. This receptor was obtained from a woman aged 18-29 years with alopecia areata. Some clones in this sample may be carry-over from other donors' samples. Material: whole blood, obtained in connection with sensitization to the hapten diphenylcyclopropenone (DPC). DNA of the CDR3: TGTGCCAGCAGCAGGTACTACGAGCAGTACTTC. Encoded protein: CASSRYYEQYF.